What follows is one T cell receptor (beta chain) and its context. The antigen it binds to is not known. Per-base quality was not reported, and no clone a single base away is much larger than it. From the cysteine through the phenylalanine, the CDR3 covers 16 amino acids. Only the CDR3 region is kept as DNA, spanning 48 bases read in frame from base 1. V loses 2 bases at its end and J loses 7 bases; junction bases beyond the gene matches: 13. For CDR1 and CDR2, the germline V gene lists MGHDK and SYGVNS. The data stem from a study of cytomegalovirus exposure and HLA in healthy donors (dated by TCRdb to 2016 to 2017). Describing the broader study: According to an earlier analysis of several hundred of the donors, about 180 million T cells yielded 117 million unique TCR beta sequences and about 300 Gb of sequence data. Roughly 320 gigabases of sequencing data and around 80 million unique TCR sequences made up an early release that covered approximately 700 HLA-typed donors. Of the 300 to 450 genotyped donors, approximately 80% were placed in the genetic ancestry cluster associated with self-reported Caucasian donors. The study aimed to test whether signatures of past pathogen exposure could be identified by cataloging public T cell receptors. The T cell repertoires of several hundred subjects were profiled by immunosequencing and related to cytomegalovirus serostatus. A separate validation cohort of over a hundred different subjects was used in addition to the roughly 620-subject first cohort. To predict cytomegalovirus infection status, the study combined high-throughput TCR immunosequencing, statistical association of individual TCRs with disease status, and machine learning. To study patterns of TCR occurrence, a later analysis re-analyzed previously published TCR beta repertoires from just over 650 donors and added high-resolution HLA genotyping. Rather than using new phenotypic data, the later analysis identified candidate immune exposures from TCR beta sequences and from how often those sequences occurred across donors. An earlier analysis of 587 of the donors used high-throughput TCR beta sequencing to judge whether each TCR beta V gene segment behaved as functional or pseudogenic. Donor age, sex, ethnicity and CMV serostatus were compiled together with the repertoire data. Genome-wide SNP genotypes for about 65% of the 666 donors were used in a later genetic analysis, which treated that subset as a discovery cohort. Every discovery cohort repertoire had been produced on one sequencing platform. Both class I and class II loci were covered by HLA typing, at four-digit resolution. The number of donors typed differed by locus, with roughly 620-630 for A, B, C, DRB1 and DQB1, around 500 for DQA1, some 570 for DPA1, and some 450 for DPB1. About five DR-DQ haplotypes were treated as single units for association and clustering because of strong linkage in the cohort. Across approximately 420 genotyped donors of the cohort, an average of approximately 240,000 unique TCR beta nucleotide sequences per donor were sequenced, and around 19% of those sequences were non-productive.

General findings and caveats noted by the study authors: Linkage disequilibrium might explain the correlated functional status among segregating V segments, but an unknown experimental factor could not be excluded. Only TCR beta chains were sequenced in this cohort, and the absence of alpha or paired-chain data limited detectable features. In a later analysis, most CMV-associated TCR beta chains were found to appear HLA-restricted, with HLA associations seemingly driven largely by CMV exposure. A further reported finding was that TCR beta sequences accurately predicted the HLA-A and HLA-B alleles for most subjects in the first cohort. A total of about 180 TCR beta chains were listed by the study as associated with cytomegalovirus. An association between a missense DCLRE1C variant and V-gene and J-gene trimming of TCR beta chains was found in a later genetic analysis and replicated in an independent cohort. A later analysis associated about 16,000 TCR beta sequences with specific HLA alleles at a false discovery rate of 0.05. In a later analysis, the rate of TCR association differed among HLA loci, with DRB1 alleles having the most associated TCRs and HLA-C alleles having the fewest. A few of the identified cytomegalovirus-associated TCR beta chains were confirmed in vitro to be specific for cytomegalovirus antigens. Several of the top co-occurrence clusters appeared to be linked to parvovirus B19, influenza, CMV and Epstein-Barr virus, according to a later analysis. In a later genetic analysis, fewer N-insertions in productive TCRs were reported among donors in an Asian-associated ancestry cluster than the roughly 670-donor mean. In a later analysis, HLA-associated TCR beta chains were found to be more clonally expanded and to have lower generation probabilities than equally common non-associated chains. Assigning TCR associations to individual alleles was difficult when HLA alleles, especially DR and DQ, strongly co-occurred. Roughly uniform sequencing depth across donors was assumed in presence/absence analyses, although this assumption may not hold. The 87-base-pair reads could not distinguish some IMGT-functional V segments, including TRBV6-2 and TRBV6-3, so those segments were excluded. CMV serostatus was the only immune exposure information available for the cohort. Because counts were too low, roughly 17 rarely observed V segments, including chromosome 9 orphons, were left out of the earlier analysis of approximately 500 of the donors. In an earlier analysis of some 640 of the donors, most TCR beta V segments were observed in productive rearrangements about 87% or about 30% of the time, broadly matching IMGT annotations. Because HLA typing was missing for some donors at each locus, association tests included only the typed subset. While some public TCRs were present in many individuals, most TCR sequences turned up only very rarely across donors. The authors suggested that the approach could potentially be extended to other disease states and immunological phenotypes. A cluster of highly shared sequence variants was judged likely to represent a technical artifact of the sequencing pipeline. Cytomegalovirus status was reported to be diagnosed by the classifier with high specificity and sensitivity in both the original and validation cohorts.

The cohort consisted of hundreds of healthy bone marrow donors. All cohort members were sampled while nominally healthy, although unrecorded immune exposures were likely present. The donor tested CMV seronegative and was one of the 352 seronegative cohort members. Every donor gave a peripheral blood sample, and the peripheral blood mononuclear cells from that sample were used for TCR beta sequencing. Genomic DNA extraction from the blood cell samples was performed with the Qiagen DNeasy Blood Extraction Kit. Library construction relied on the immunoSEQ multiplex PCR assay. For the multiplex PCR, a mixture combining 60 forward primers for TCR Vbeta segments and 13 reverse primers for TCR Jbeta segments was used. The CDR3 region of rearranged TCR beta genes was amplified from genomic DNA by a multiplex PCR assay. Amplified TCR beta libraries were sequenced as 87-base-pair reads on the Illumina HiSeq System. Regarding the original processing steps: A later analysis counted about 80 million unique TCR beta chains across the 670 or so repertoires, and around 9.9 million of these chains were shared by at least two donors. To remove PCR and sequencing errors, raw reads were error-corrected and collapsed into unique sequences using a nearest-neighbor algorithm that merged closely related sequences. Alignment of CDR3 sequences to IMGT reference sequences was used to assign V, D and J gene segments. For a sequence to be retained, a match of at least six nucleotides to both a V gene segment and a J gene segment was required. A rearrangement counted as productive if the CDR3 had no stop codons and remained in frame with V and J, and every other rearrangement counted as non-productive. CDR3 was defined by IMGT convention, running from the second conserved V-encoded cysteine to the conserved J-encoded phenylalanine. The earlier analysis of roughly 590 of the donors excluded any sequence lacking an unambiguous match to a single V gene segment. An earlier analysis of under 750 of the donors called V segments functional above 56.7% productive rearrangements and segregating when the between-donor standard deviation exceeded 5%. A statistical classification framework was built to diagnose cytomegalovirus status from the catalog of TCR beta chain sequences. In a later analysis, TCR nucleotide sequences were compared against IMGT/GENE-DB human TR gene sequences so that V and J genes could be assigned. In a later analysis, CDR3 sequences and most-parsimonious VDJ recombination scenarios were assigned using the TCRdist pipeline. In a later analysis, each TCR beta chain was defined by its CDR3 amino acid sequence together with its V-gene family, and reads without a unique V-gene family were excluded. A later analysis removed 550 to 650 highly shared, low-generation-probability nucleotide sequences to deal with suspected cross-contamination and a sequencing artifact. For each public chain, a later analysis derived a clonal expansion index from normalized ranks of inferred template counts within each repertoire. A later analysis computed generation probabilities with a VDJ recombination model fitted to out-of-frame rearrangements, and checked the results against IGoR. In a later analysis, hypergeometric tests were used to score TCR-TCR, TCR-HLA and TCR-CMV co-occurrence, with a repertoire-size bias correction applied to TCR pairs. To estimate false discovery rates, a later analysis permuted the HLA or CMV assignments 20 times. In a later analysis, co-occurring TCRs were grouped using DBSCAN, with TCRdist sequence similarity added in when clustering inside HLA-allele-positive subsets. Co-occurrence clustering excluded repertoires with fewer than 30,000 or more than 120,000 public chains, plus five with anomalous nucleotide sharing. The clones in this table, taken by TCRdb from immuneACCESS, are in-frame only. Not every clone is retained; where verified, under half of the shortfall comes from an unresolved V gene, and the cause of the rest is unknown. Clonal size and the V and J genes are those of that table, whereas D and trimming came from the DNA. For this sample the table gives tens of thousands of clones, of which about 61% were detected only once. The top ten clonotypes cover 3% of the sample.

The chain is encoded by TRBV25-1 joined to TRBJ1-2; TRBD1 agrees with 7 junctional bases. This receptor was identified in a woman in her forties or fifties in good health and CMV-seronegative. Sequencing input: PBMCs. The CDR3 in this case is CASSELQSGGRGGYTF. Read as DNA, the sequence is TGTGCCAGCAGTGAACTTCAGTCAGGGGGAAGAGGTGGCTACACCTTC.